These 17 T cell receptor beta chains came from one sample sequenced in a study of vaccination effects on CD4 cells after COVID-19. Sequencing was performed with immunoSEQ multiplex PCR; in TCRdb, only in-frame clones are kept and a portion is missing. The table lists about 17,000 clones, about 70% of them singletons. Pools of viral peptides were used by the ViraFEST assay to expand antigen-specific CD4+ T cells ahead of sequencing. Culturing for around ten days preceded CD4+ T cell isolation. The infection with SARS-CoV-2 (confirmed by PCR) occurred in this person between March and December 2020. All study participants received two doses of BNT162b2 or mRNA-1273 vaccine. Antigens for these TCRs are unknown. This sample comprised CD4+ T cells from PBMCs cultured with SARS-CoV-2 spike peptides, obtained after COVID-19 vaccination. Every receptor here comes from a human donor who had a prior SARS-CoV-2 infection.

The chain uses TRBV7-2 and TRBJ2-7; D remains unclear. This CDR3 has 16 residues. V lost 0 bases to trimming and J lost 2 bases, with 14 bases between them. Germline CDR1 SGHTA, CDR2 FQGNSA. The CDR3 here is CASSLASLRVPYEQYF. The CDR3 coding sequence is TGTGCCAGCAGCTTAGCGAGTCTCCGGGTCCCCTACGAGCAGTACTTC. The whole variable domain, remainder taken from reference TRBV7-2 and TRBJ2-7, is GAGVSQSPSNKVTEKGKDVELRCDPISGHTALYWYRQSLGQGLEFLIYFQGNSAPDKSGLPSDRFSAERTGGSVSTLTIQRTQQEDSAVYLCASSLASLRVPYEQYFGPGTRLTVT.

The rearrangement links TRBV5-1 to TRBJ2-5, with D uncertain. This CDR3 region has 14 residues. Trimming pared 2 bases from V and 0 bases from J, leaving 8 bases between. Germline V CDR1 and CDR2: SGHRS, YFSETQ. The DNA of the CDR3 is TGCGCCAGCAGCTTCATGTCGTACCAAGAGACCCAGTACTTC. Translated: CASSFMSYQETQYF. The full variable domain, rest sourced from reference TRBV5-1 and TRBJ2-5, is KAGVTQTPRYLIKTRGQQVTLSCSPISGHRSVSWYQQTPGQGLQFLFEYFSETQRNKGNFPGRFSGRQFSNSRSEMNVSTLELGDSALYLCASSFMSYQETQYFGPGTRLLVL.

The chain links TRBV7-9 to TRBJ2-7; D is possibly TRBD1 (5 bases). Trimming pared 5 bases from V and 4 bases from J, leaving 12 bases between. CDR3 length: 13 amino acids. Germline loops: CDR1 SEHNR, CDR2 FQNEAQ (reference sequence). CDR3 in DNA: TGTGCCAGCAGCCACAGAACAGGATACGAGCAGTACTTC. This sequence encodes CASSHRTGYEQYF.

The rearrangement links TRBV5-4 to TRBJ2-3; D not resolved. Germline values: CDR1 SGHNT, CDR2 YYREEE (reference sequence). CDR3 length: 12 amino acids. Trimming took 3 bases from V and 4 from J, leaving 6 bases between them. The CDR3 here is CASSSGPDTQYF. As DNA, the CDR3 is TGTGCCAGCAGCTCGGGCCCAGATACGCAGTATTTT.

The chain is built from TRBV19 and TRBJ2-7; a possible D gene is TRBD2 (7 bases). Germline V gives CDR1 LNHDA, CDR2 SQIVND (reference sequence). Trimming pared 6 bases from V and 5 bases from J, leaving 17 bases between. This CDR3 is built from 14 residues. The CDR3 sequence is CASRRGGGGNEQYF. The CDR3 region has the DNA TGTGCCAGTAGAAGGGGGGGTGGGGGAAACGAGCAGTACTTC.

The CDR3 bases are TGCAGCGTTATGGAGGGCTGGGCGTACACTGAAGCTTTCTTT. Protein: CSVMEGWAYTEAFF. The rearrangement links TRBV29-1 to TRBJ1-1; D unresolved. CDR1 SQVTM and CDR2 ANQGSEA come from the germline V gene. Trimming pared 5 bases from V and 3 bases from J, leaving 16 bases between. CDR3 length equals 14 residues. Based on the CDR3 plus reference TRBV29-1 and TRBJ1-1, the full variable domain is SAVISQKPSRDICQRGTSLTIQCQVDSQVTMMFWYRQQPGQSLTLIATANQGSEATYESGFVIDKFPISRPNLTFSTLTVSNMSPEDSSIYLCSVMEGWAYTEAFFGQGTRLTVV.

The chain joins TRBV6-5 to TRBJ1-4; 7 nucleotides match TRBD1. The J segment lost 10 bases and the V segment lost 2 bases, leaving 7 bases of the junction unmatched. This CDR3 has 14 residues. Germline CDR1 MNHEY, CDR2 SVGAGI. For the CDR3, the DNA is TGTGCCAGCAGTTACGGTGGGGCAGGGGGAAAACTGTTTTTT. This translates into CASSYGGAGGKLFF.

This clone was picked up a small number of times. J is TRBJ1-2 and V is TRBV11-3; D not resolved. V lost 0 bases and J 8 bases, leaving 10 bases between the germline ends. Germline V gene sequence: CDR1 SGHNT, CDR2 YENEEA. The CDR3 extends over 13 amino acids. In DNA form, the CDR3 reads TGTGCCAGCAGCTTAGAGGAGAACCGAGGCTACACCTTC. As protein: CASSLEENRGYTF.

The rearrangement uses TRBV5-8 and TRBJ2-7; D gene ambiguous. Trimming took off 1 base at V and 5 bases at J, with 7 bases between the two ends. This CDR3 comprises 12 residues. Germline CDR1 SGHTS, CDR2 YDEGEE. DNA for the CDR3: TGTGCCAGCAGCTTGCGGTGGGACGAGCAGTACTTC. Amino acid sequence: CASSLRWDEQYF.

The chain recombines TRBV5-1 with TRBJ1-6; D possibly corresponds to TRBD1 (5 bases). V lost 0 bases to trimming and J lost 7 bases, with 17 bases between them. Germline loops: CDR1 SGHRS, CDR2 YFSETQ. The CDR3 consists of 17 residues. For the CDR3, the DNA is TGCGCCAGCAGCTTGGTGGGCGTCGTCCAGGGCAATTCACCCCTCCACTTT. Protein product: CASSLVGVVQGNSPLHF.

The CDR3 DNA follows: TGTGCCAGCAGTGAAGTCTGGGACGGCTATGGCTACACCTTC. It specifies CASSEVWDGYGYTF. V usage is TRBV6-1 and J usage is TRBJ1-2; the D gene is possibly TRBD1 (5 bases). Trimming took 1 base from V and 4 from J, leaving 10 bases between them. The CDR3 covers 14 residues. Germline V gene sequence: CDR1 MNHNS, CDR2 SASEGT.

The genes are TRBV6-1 and TRBJ2-7; tentative D call: TRBD2 (6 bases). Germline CDR1 MNHNS, CDR2 SASEGT. CDR3 length: 16 amino acids. V lost 3 bases, J lost 4 bases, and 19 bases lay in between. The CDR3 DNA sequence: TGTGCCAGCAGTGATCTCCAACGGTTCAGCGGGTACGAGCAGTACTTC. Amino acid sequence: CASSDLQRFSGYEQYF.

The V and J genes are TRBV5-4 and TRBJ2-3, with 13 bases that match TRBD2. The V segment lost 0 bases and the J segment 1 base; nucleotides outside the gene matches: 8. This CDR3 region has 19 residues. Germline lookup yields CDR1 SGHNT and CDR2 YYREEE (reference sequence). The CDR3 sequence: CASSLGEGLAGVGTDTQYF. The CDR3 bases are TGTGCCAGCAGCTTGGGGGAAGGACTAGCGGGGGTGGGCACAGATACGCAGTATTTT.

The chain is built from TRBV9 and TRBJ1-2; unclear D gene. The CDR3 extends over 13 amino acids. Germline values: CDR1 SGDLS, CDR2 YYNGEE. With 1 base removed from V and 1 base from J, the gap between germline ends came to 5 bases. CDR3: CASSVWGNYGYTF. CDR3 coding DNA: TGTGCCAGCAGCGTATGGGGTAACTATGGCTACACCTTC.

The table lists this clone with a few counts. V and J are TRBV5-1 and TRBJ2-2; 8 bases are a match to TRBD1. The CDR3 runs to 17 residues. Trimming took 2 bases from V and 2 from J; bases not matched to a gene: 8. From germline, CDR1 is SGHRS and CDR2 YFSETQ. CDR3 sequence (DNA): TGCGCCAGCAGCTTCACCGGGACAGGAGATAACACCGGGGAGCTGTTTTTT. It encodes CASSFTGTGDNTGELFF.

This clone has just a few counts. CDR3 in amino acids: CASRMAWGRGAGELFF. CDR3 DNA sequence: TGTGCCAGCAGAATGGCGTGGGGCAGGGGGGCCGGGGAGCTGTTTTTT. The V call is TRBV5-6, the J call TRBJ2-2; possibly TRBD1 for D (7 bases). The CDR3 has 16 residues. Per germline, CDR1 SGHDT and CDR2 YYEEEE. Trimming stripped 5 bases from V and 6 bases from J, with 20 bases between.

This clone is judged medium-sized. The chain carries TRBV7-2 and TRBJ2-5; TRBD2 matches at 13 bases. V lost 3 bases, J lost 6 bases, and 10 bases stayed unmatched. The CDR3 runs to 17 residues. The germline gives CDR1 SGHTA, CDR2 FQGNSA. CDR3 DNA: TGTGCCAGCAGCTTGGCTATCGGACTAGCGGGAGAAAAGACCCAGTACTTC. Translation: CASSLAIGLAGEKTQYF.